Listed below are T cell receptor beta chains from one sample, sequenced in a study of T cells in Graves' hyperthyroidism and ophthalmopathy. TCRdb processed the multiplex PCR reads anew with MiXCR; each CDR3 protein has one entry. Of 550,000 to 700,000 distinct CDR3 sequences in the sample, 40% to 55% are singletons; the top ten hold under 20%. What was sequenced was peripheral blood or thyroid tissue (not recorded which). These receptors came from an adult woman with Graves' disease, either hyperthyroidism or ophthalmopathy (not recorded which). Both conserved end residues are part of each CDR3. Fields, in order: D gene, V gene, J gene, clone size, CDR3 DNA, CDR3 protein. A D gene is named only where the DNA matches it firmly. Only part of the rows carry a size: once, few, many, or a class if the clone is expanded.

D: -
V: TRBV7-9
J: TRBJ1-5
size: many
DNA: TGTGCCAGCAGCTTATCATATATTGGAGGGCTCAATCAGCCCCAGCATTTT
CDR3: CASSLSYIGGLNQPQHF

D: TRBD1
V: TRBV2
J: TRBJ1-5
size: many
DNA: TGTGCCAGCAGTGAACAGGGGGGCATCGGCAATCAGCCCCAGCATTTT
CDR3: CASSEQGGIGNQPQHF

D: -
V: TRBV7-9
J: TRBJ1-3
size: many
DNA: TGTGCCAGCAGCCCCCTTAGGCCTGGGAACACCATATATTTT
CDR3: CASSPLRPGNTIYF

D: TRBD2
V: TRBV20-1
J: TRBJ2-5
size: -
DNA: TGCAGTGCTAGTGGTATGGCTAGCGGGATCGGGGAGACCCAGTACTTC
CDR3: CSASGMASGIGETQYF

D: -
V: TRBV6-1
J: TRBJ1-1
size: -
DNA: TGTGCCAGCAGTGAATTAGGTTTTCCGAACACTGAAGCTTTCTTT
CDR3: CASSELGFPNTEAFF

D: -
V: TRBV2
J: TRBJ2-7
size: -
DNA: TGTGCCAGCAGTGTGGTCCCATGGGGCGAGCAGTACTTC
CDR3: CASSVVPWGEQYF

D: -
V: TRBV12-3/TRBV12-4
J: TRBJ1-2
size: -
DNA: TGTGCCAGCACAGAGGTGACCGGGGGACGTGGCTACACCTTC
CDR3: CASTEVTGGRGYTF

D: TRBD2
V: TRBV11-2
J: TRBJ2-7
size: many
DNA: TGTGCCAGCAGACGCACCGGGACTACTAGTTACGAGCAGTACTTC
CDR3: CASRRTGTTSYEQYF

D: -
V: TRBV10-3
J: TRBJ1-3
size: -
DNA: TGTGCCATCCGGACACCAAGAAACACCATATATTTT
CDR3: CAIRTPRNTIYF

D: TRBD1
V: TRBV6-6
J: TRBJ1-1
size: many
DNA: TGTGCCAGCAGTGAGAGGGACAGCTTGAACACTGAAGCTTTCTTT
CDR3: CASSERDSLNTEAFF

D: TRBD1
V: TRBV19
J: TRBJ2-7
size: many
DNA: TGTGCCAGTAAAACAGGGGGTCCCACCTACGAGCAGTACTTC
CDR3: CASKTGGPTYEQYF

D: TRBD1
V: TRBV20-1
J: TRBJ1-2
size: many
DNA: TGCAGTGCCCCCGGACAGGCTAACTATGGCTACACCTTC
CDR3: CSAPGQANYGYTF

D: TRBD2
V: TRBV15
J: TRBJ2-7
size: -
DNA: TGTGCCACCAGCGGGACTAGCGGGATCTACGAGCAGTACTTC
CDR3: CATSGTSGIYEQYF

D: TRBD1
V: TRBV10-3
J: TRBJ1-1
size: -
DNA: TGTGCCATCATGGTCGCAGGGGGAGAAGCTTTCTTT
CDR3: CAIMVAGGEAFF

D: TRBD1
V: TRBV25-1
J: TRBJ1-2
size: -
DNA: TGTGCCTGGAGAGTTCGGGACAGTTACTATGGCTACACCTTC
CDR3: CAWRVRDSYYGYTF